This T cell receptor beta chain was captured in a study of beta chain features in type 1 diabetes. V was clipped by 0 bases and J by 2 bases, with 17 bases between them. Germline V gene lookup returns CDR1 LNHNV and CDR2 YYDKDF (reference sequence). The CDR3 is made up of 17 amino acids. Expressed TCRB transcripts got sequenced, as all isolated RNA was reverse transcribed. Generated by immunoSEQ multiplex PCR, the TCRdb table keeps only in-frame clones and is missing some. The sample yields 860,000 or so clones, roughly 17% seen once. What was sequenced was naive CD4+ T cells from blood. This sequence was found in a woman aged 18-29 years in good health. The rearrangement uses TRBV15 and TRBJ2-7; D gene ambiguous. Written as DNA, the CDR3 is TGTGCCACCAGCAGAGATCGGTATAAACGGGCGCCCTACGAGCAGTACTTC. Translation: CATSRDRYKRAPYEQYF.